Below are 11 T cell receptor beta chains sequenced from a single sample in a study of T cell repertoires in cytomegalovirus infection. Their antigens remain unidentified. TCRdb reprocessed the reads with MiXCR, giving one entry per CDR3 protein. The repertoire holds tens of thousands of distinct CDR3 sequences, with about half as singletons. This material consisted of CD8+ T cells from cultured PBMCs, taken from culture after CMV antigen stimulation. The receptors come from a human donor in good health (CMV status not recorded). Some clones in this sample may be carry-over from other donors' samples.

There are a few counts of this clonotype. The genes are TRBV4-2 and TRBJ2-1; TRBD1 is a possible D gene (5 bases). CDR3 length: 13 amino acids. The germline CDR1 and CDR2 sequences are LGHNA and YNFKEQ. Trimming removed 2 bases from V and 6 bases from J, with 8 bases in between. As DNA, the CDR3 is TGTGCCAGCAGCCAACTAGGGGCCAATGAGCAGTTCTTC. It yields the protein CASSQLGANEQFF.

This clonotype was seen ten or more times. In nucleotides, the CDR3 is TGTGCCAGCAGTTTTGGGAACCCGGGACACCACTACGAGCAGTACTTC. It encodes CASSFGNPGHHYEQYF. The rearrangement links TRBV27 to TRBJ2-7, with D maybe TRBD1 (6 bases). Per the germline V gene, CDR1 is MNHEY and CDR2 is SMNVEV (reference sequence). Trimming removed 3 bases at V and 3 bases at J, with 18 bases between. The CDR3 loop spans 16 amino acids.

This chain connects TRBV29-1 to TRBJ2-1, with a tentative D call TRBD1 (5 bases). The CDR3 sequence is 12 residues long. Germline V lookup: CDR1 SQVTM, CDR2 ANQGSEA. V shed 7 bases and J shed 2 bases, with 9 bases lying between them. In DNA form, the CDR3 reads TGCAGCGCAGGGTTCCCCTACAATGAGCAGTTCTTC. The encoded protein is CSAGFPYNEQFF.

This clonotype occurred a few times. This CDR3 is CASSSWGQGKGSGRNEQFF. CDR3 coding DNA: TGTGCCAGCAGTTCATGGGGACAGGGAAAGGGAAGCGGGAGGAATGAGCAGTTCTTC. The V and J genes are TRBV28 and TRBJ2-1; either TRBD1 or TRBD2 may fit D (9 bases each). Germline lookup yields CDR1 MDHEN and CDR2 SYDVKM. The germline V and J ends were trimmed by 4 bases and 7 bases, with 29 bases remaining between them. The CDR3 runs 19 residues.

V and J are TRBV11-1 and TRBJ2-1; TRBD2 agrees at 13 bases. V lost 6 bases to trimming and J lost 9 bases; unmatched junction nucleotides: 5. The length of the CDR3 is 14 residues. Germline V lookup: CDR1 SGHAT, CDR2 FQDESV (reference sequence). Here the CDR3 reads CASSWTSGSSEQFF. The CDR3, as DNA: TGTGCCAGCAGTTGGACTAGCGGGAGCAGTGAGCAGTTCTTC.

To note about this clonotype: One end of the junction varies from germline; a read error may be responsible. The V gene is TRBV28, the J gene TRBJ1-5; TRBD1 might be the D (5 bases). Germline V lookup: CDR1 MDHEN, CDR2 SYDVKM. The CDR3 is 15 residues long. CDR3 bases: TGTGCCGGACATGCAGGGACGGGTAGCAATCAGCTCCAGCATTTT. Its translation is CAGHAGTGSNQLQHF.

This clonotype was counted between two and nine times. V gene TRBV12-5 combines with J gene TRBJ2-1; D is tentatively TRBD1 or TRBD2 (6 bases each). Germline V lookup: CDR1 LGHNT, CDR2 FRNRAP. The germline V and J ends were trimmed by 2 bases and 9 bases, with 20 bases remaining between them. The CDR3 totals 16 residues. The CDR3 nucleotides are TGTGCTAGTGGTTTGATTACGGGGGCCGCCCTCACTGAGCAGTTCTTC. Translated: CASGLITGAALTEQFF.

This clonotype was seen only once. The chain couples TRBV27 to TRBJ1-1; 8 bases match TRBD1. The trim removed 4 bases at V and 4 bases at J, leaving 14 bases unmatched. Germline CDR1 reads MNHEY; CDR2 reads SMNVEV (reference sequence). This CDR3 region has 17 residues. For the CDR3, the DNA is TGTGCCAGCAGTTCGCCTATCAGGGGGCGAAGCGGCACTGAAGCTTTCTTT. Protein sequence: CASSSPIRGRSGTEAFF.

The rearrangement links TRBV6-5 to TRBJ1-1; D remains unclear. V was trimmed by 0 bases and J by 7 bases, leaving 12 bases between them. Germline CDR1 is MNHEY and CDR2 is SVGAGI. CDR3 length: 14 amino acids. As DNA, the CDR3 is TGTGCCAGCAGTTACTCGACCCTGGAGAATGAAGCTTTCTTT. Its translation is CASSYSTLENEAFF.

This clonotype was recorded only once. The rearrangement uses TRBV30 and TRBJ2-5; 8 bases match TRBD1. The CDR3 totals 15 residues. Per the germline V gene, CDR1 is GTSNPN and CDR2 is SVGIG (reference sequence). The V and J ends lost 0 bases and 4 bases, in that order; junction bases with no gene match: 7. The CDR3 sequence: CAWSVKRTGGETQYF. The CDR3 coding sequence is TGTGCCTGGAGTGTAAAGAGAACAGGGGGAGAGACCCAGTACTTC. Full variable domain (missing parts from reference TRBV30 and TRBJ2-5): SQTIHQWPATLVQPVGSPLSLECTVEGTSNPNLYWYRQAAGRGLQLLFYSVGIGQISSEVPQNLSASRPQDRQFILSSKKLLLSDSGFYLCAWSVKRTGGETQYFGPGTRLLVL.

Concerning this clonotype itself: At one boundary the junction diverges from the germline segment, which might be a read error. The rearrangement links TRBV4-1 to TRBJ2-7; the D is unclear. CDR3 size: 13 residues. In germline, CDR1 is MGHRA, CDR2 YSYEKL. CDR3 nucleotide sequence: TGCGCCAGCAGCCTTGGCCCCGGATCCTCTACACTTTTC. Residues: CASSLGPGSSTLF.